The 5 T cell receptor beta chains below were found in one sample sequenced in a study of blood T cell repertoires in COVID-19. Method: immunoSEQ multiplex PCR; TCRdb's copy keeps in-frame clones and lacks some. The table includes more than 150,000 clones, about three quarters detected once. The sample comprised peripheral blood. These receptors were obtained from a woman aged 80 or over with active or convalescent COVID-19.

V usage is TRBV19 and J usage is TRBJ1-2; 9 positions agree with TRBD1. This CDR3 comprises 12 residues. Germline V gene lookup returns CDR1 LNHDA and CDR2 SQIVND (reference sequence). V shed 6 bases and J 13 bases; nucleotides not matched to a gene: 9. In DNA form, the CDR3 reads TGTGCCAGTAGGGCCGGGACAGGGATTTTCACCTTC. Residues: CASRAGTGIFTF.

The CDR3 is CASSLGQVGNEQYF. The CDR3 DNA is TGCGCCAGCAGCCTGGGACAGGTTGGCAACGAGCAGTACTTC. The chain joins TRBV5-1 to TRBJ2-7, with 8 bases lining up with TRBD1. The ends lost 4 bases at V and 5 bases at J; junction bases unmatched: 8. Germline V gives CDR1 SGHRS, CDR2 YFSETQ. The CDR3 contains 14 residues.

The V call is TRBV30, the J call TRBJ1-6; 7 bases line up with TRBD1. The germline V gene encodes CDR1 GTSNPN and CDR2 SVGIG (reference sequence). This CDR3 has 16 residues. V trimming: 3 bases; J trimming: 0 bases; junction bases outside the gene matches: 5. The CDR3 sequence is CAWRPDRTSYNSPLHF. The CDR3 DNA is TGTGCCTGGAGACCGGACAGGACCTCCTATAATTCACCCCTCCACTTT.

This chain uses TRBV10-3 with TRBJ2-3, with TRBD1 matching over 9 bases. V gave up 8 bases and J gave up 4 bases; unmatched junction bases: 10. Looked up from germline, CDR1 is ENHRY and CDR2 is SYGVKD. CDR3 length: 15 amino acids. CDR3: CAIGSGQGKADTQYF. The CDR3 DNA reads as TGTGCCATCGGGTCGGGACAGGGCAAGGCAGATACGCAGTATTTT.

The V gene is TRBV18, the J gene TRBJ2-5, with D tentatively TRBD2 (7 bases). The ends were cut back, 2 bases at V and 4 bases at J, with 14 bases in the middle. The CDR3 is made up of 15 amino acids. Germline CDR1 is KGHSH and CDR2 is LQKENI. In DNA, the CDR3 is TGTGCCAGCTCACCAAATTCGGGGGGCGCAGAGACCCAGTACTTC. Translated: CASSPNSGGAETQYF.